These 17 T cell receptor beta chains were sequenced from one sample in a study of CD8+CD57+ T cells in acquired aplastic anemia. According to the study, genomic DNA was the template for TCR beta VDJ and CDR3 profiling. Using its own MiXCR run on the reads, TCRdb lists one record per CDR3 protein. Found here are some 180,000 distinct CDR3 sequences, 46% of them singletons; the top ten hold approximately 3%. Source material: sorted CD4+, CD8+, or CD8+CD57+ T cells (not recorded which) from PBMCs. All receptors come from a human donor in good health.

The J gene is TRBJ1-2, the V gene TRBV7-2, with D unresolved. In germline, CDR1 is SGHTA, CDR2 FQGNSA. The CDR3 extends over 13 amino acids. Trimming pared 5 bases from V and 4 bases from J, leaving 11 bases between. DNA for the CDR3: TGTGCCAGCAGCGCAGCAGTTACCTATGGCTACACCTTC. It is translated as CASSAAVTYGYTF.

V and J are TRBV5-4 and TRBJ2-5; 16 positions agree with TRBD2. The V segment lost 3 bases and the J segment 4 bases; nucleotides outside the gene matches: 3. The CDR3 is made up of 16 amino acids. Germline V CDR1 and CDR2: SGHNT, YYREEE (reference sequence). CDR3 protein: CASSSGLAGGGETQYF. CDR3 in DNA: TGTGCCAGCAGCTCGGGACTAGCGGGAGGGGGAGAGACCCAGTACTTC.

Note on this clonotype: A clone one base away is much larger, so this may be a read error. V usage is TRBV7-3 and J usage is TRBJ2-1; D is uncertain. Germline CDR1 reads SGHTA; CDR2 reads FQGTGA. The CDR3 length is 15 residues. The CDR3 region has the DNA TGTGCCAGCAGCCAAGGACCGATCTCCTACAATGAGCAGGTCTTC. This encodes CASSQGPISYNEQVF.

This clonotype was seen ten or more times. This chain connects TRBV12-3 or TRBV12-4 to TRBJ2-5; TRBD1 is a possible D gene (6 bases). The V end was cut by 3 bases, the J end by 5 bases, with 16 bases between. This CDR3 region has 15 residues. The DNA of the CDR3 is TGTGCCAGCAGTTTTGAGGGACAAAGCTCGGAGACCCAGTACTTC. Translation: CASSFEGQSSETQYF.

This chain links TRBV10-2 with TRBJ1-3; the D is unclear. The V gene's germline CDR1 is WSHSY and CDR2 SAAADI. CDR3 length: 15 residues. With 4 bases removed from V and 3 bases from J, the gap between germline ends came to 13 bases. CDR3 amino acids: CASSAPSLDGNTIYF. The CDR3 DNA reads TGCGCCAGCAGTGCCCCATCGCTCGATGGAAACACCATATATTTT.

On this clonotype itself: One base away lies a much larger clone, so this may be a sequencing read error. This chain's CDR3 is CSVFGGLAKNTQYF. The CDR3 DNA is TGCAGCGTTTTCGGGGGGCTAGCCAAAAACACTCAGTACTTC. The J gene is TRBJ2-4, the V gene TRBV29-1, with D possibly matching TRBD2 (7 bases). CDR1 and CDR2 from the germline V gene are SQVTM and ANQGSEA. This CDR3 region has 14 residues.

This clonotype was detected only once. For the CDR3, the DNA is TGTGCCAGCAGATACCTCGCAGATACGCAGTATTTT. Translating it yields CASRYLADTQYF. The chain recombines TRBV7-9 with TRBJ2-3, with no clear D. Trimming took off 6 bases at V and 4 bases at J, with 8 bases between the two ends. Germline V gene data show CDR1 as SEHNR and CDR2 as FQNEAQ (reference sequence). The CDR3 is made up of 12 amino acids.

The CDR3 DNA reads as TGTGCCAGCAGTGGGGTCTCGACAGACACTGAAGCTTTCTTT. Its protein product is CASSGVSTDTEAFF. J is TRBJ1-1 and V is TRBV2; D perhaps matches TRBD1 (5 bases). Per the germline V gene, CDR1 is SNHLY and CDR2 is FYNNEI. The CDR3 runs 14 residues. V lost 4 bases, J lost 3 bases, and 12 bases lay in between.

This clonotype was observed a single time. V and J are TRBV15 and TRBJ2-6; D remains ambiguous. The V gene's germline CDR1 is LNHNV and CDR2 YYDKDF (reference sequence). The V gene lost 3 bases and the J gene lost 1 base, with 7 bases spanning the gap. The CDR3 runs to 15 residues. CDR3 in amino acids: CATSSRRSGANVLTF. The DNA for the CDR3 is TGTGCCACCAGCAGCCGCAGGTCTGGGGCCAACGTCCTGACTTTC.

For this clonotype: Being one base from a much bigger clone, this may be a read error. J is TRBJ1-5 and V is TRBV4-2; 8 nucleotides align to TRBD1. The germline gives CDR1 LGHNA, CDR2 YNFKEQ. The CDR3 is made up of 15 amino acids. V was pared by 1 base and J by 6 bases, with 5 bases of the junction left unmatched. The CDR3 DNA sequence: TGTGCCAGCAGCCAAGGACAGGGGAGTTGTCAGCCCCAGCATTTT. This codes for CASSQGQGSCQPQHF.

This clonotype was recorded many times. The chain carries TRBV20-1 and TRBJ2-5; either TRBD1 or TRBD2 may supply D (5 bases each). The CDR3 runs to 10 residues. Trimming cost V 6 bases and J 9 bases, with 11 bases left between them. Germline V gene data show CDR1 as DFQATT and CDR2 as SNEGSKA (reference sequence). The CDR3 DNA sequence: TGCAGTGCGGTTCAGGGACCCCAGTACTTC. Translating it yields CSAVQGPQYF.

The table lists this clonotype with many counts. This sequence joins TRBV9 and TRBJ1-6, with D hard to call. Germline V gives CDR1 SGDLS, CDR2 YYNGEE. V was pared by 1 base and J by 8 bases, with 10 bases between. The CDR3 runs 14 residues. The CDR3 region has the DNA TGTGCCAGCAGCGTAACTCAAAAGGATTCACCCCTCCACTTT. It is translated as CASSVTQKDSPLHF.

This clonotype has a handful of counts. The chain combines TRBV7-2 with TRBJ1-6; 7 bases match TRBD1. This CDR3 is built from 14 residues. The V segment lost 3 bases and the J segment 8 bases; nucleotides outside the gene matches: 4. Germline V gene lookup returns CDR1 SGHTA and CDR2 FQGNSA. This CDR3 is CASSFGTADSPLHF. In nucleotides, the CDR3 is TGTGCCAGCAGCTTCGGGACAGCGGATTCACCCCTCCACTTT.

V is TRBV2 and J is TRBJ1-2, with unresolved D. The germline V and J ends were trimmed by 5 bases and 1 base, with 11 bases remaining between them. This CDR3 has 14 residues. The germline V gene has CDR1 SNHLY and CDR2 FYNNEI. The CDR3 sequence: CASSWQQINYGYTF. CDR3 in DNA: TGTGCCAGCAGTTGGCAGCAAATTAACTATGGCTACACCTTC.

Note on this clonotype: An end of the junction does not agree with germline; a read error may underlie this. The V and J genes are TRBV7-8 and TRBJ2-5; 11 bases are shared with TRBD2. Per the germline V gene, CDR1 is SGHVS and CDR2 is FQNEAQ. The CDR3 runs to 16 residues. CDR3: CASSLRIGLAGGHRDF. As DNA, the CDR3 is TGTGCCAGCAGCTTAAGGATCGGTCTAGCGGGGGGCCATCGGGACTTC.

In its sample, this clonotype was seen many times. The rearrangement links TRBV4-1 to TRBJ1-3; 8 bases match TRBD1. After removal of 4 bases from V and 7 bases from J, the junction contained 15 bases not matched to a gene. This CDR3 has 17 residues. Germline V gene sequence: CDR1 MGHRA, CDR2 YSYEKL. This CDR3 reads CASSPRQLQGEGNTIYF. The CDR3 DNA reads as TGCGCCAGCAGCCCCCGCCAATTACAGGGGGAGGGCAACACCATATATTTT.

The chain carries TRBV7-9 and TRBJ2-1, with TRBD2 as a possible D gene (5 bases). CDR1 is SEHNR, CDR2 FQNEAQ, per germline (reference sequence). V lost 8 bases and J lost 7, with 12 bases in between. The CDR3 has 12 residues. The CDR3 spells CASAGLANEQFF. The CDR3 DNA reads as TGTGCCAGCGCTGGGCTAGCAAATGAGCAGTTCTTC. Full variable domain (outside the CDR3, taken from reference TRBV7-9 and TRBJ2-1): DTGVSQNPRHKITKRGQNVTFRCDPISEHNRLYWYRQTLGQGPEFLTYFQNEAQLEKSRLLSDRFSAERPKGSFSTLEIQRTEQGDSAMYLCASAGLANEQFFGPGTRLTVL.